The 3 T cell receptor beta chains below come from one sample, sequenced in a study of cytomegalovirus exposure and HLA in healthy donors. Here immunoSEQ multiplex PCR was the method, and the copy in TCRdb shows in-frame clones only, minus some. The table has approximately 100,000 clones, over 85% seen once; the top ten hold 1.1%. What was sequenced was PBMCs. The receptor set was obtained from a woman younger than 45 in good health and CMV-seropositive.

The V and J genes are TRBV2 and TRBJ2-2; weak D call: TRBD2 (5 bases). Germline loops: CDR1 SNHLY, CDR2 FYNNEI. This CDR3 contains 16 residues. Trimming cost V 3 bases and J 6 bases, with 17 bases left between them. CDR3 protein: CASSEAGTGISGELFF. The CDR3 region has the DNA TGTGCCAGCAGTGAGGCAGGCACGGGGATTTCCGGGGAGCTGTTTTTT.

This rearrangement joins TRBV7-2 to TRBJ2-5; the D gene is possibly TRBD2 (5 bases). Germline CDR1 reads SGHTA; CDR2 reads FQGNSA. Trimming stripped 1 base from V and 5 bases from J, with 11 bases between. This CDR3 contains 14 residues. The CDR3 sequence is CASSLGSGWETQYF. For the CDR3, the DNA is TGTGCCAGCAGCTTAGGTTCGGGATGGGAGACCCAGTACTTC.

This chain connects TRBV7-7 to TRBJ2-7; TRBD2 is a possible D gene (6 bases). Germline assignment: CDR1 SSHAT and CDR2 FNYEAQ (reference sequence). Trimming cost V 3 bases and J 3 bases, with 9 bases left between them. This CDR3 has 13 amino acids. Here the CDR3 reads CASSLGSGYEQYF. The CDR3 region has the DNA TGTGCCAGCAGCTTGGGTAGCGGCTACGAGCAGTACTTC.